Listed below are T cell receptor beta chains from one sample, sequenced in a study of blood T cell repertoires in COVID-19. Measured with immunoSEQ multiplex PCR; TCRdb has only the in-frame clones, and not every one. Among 150,000 to 200,000 clones listed, about 90% were seen once. The specimen was PBMCs or T cells enriched from blood (not recorded which). All receptors come from a woman between 18 and 29 years old who had recovered from COVID-19. CDR3s include the opening cysteine and the closing phenylalanine or tryptophan. Fields, in order: D gene, J gene, clone size, V gene, CDR3 protein, CDR3 DNA. D genes are given only for firm matches. Clone size is shown for a subset of rows, as once, few, many or a class of expanded clone.

D gene: .; J gene: TRBJ2-7; clone size: .; V gene: TRBV6-1; CDR3 protein: CASSEKGFSSYEQYF; CDR3 DNA: TGTGCCAGCAGTGAAAAGGGGTTCTCCTCCTACGAGCAGTACTTC
D gene: .; J gene: TRBJ2-6; clone size: .; V gene: TRBV7-9; CDR3 protein: CASSSPVSGANVLTF; CDR3 DNA: TGTGCCAGCAGCTCTCCAGTCTCTGGGGCCAACGTCCTGACTTTC
D gene: .; J gene: TRBJ1-1; clone size: .; V gene: TRBV9; CDR3 protein: CASSVSGGTEAFF; CDR3 DNA: TGTGCCAGCAGCGTGTCGGGGGGCACTGAAGCTTTCTTT
D gene: TRBD2; J gene: TRBJ2-3; clone size: once; V gene: TRBV27; CDR3 protein: CASRGASGVGTDTQYF; CDR3 DNA: TGTGCCAGCAGGGGAGCTAGCGGGGTGGGCACAGATACGCAGTATTTT
D gene: TRBD2; J gene: TRBJ2-1; clone size: .; V gene: TRBV19; CDR3 protein: CASSIIPPSGRLNEQFF; CDR3 DNA: TGTGCCAGTAGTATAATCCCTCCTAGCGGGAGGCTCAATGAGCAGTTCTTC
D gene: TRBD1; J gene: TRBJ2-2; clone size: once; V gene: TRBV18; CDR3 protein: CASSPTRTGTADSGELFF; CDR3 DNA: TGTGCCAGCTCACCAACAAGAACCGGGACAGCTGATTCCGGGGAGCTGTTTTTT
D gene: .; J gene: TRBJ2-1; clone size: once; V gene: TRBV2; CDR3 protein: CASSTGRRGNEQFF; CDR3 DNA: TGTGCCAGCAGTACCGGGAGAAGGGGCAATGAGCAGTTCTTC
D gene: .; J gene: TRBJ2-3; clone size: .; V gene: TRBV12-2; CDR3 protein: CASRWGVSYF; CDR3 DNA: TGTGCAAGTCGATGGGGGGTATCGTATTTT
D gene: TRBD2; J gene: TRBJ2-3; clone size: .; V gene: TRBV11-3; CDR3 protein: CASSLGTSGPSTDTQYF; CDR3 DNA: TGTGCCAGCAGCCTTGGGACTAGCGGGCCCAGCACAGATACGCAGTATTTT
D gene: TRBD1; J gene: TRBJ1-2; clone size: .; V gene: TRBV3-1/TRBV3-2; CDR3 protein: CASSRDREVMGYTF; CDR3 DNA: TGTGCCAGCAGCCGGGACAGGGAAGTTATGGGCTACACCTTC
D gene: TRBD1; J gene: TRBJ1-1; clone size: .; V gene: TRBV6-5; CDR3 protein: CASSYQGQVNREAFF; CDR3 DNA: TGTGCCAGCAGTTACCAGGGACAGGTTAACCGTGAAGCTTTCTTT
D gene: .; J gene: TRBJ1-4; clone size: .; V gene: TRBV2; CDR3 protein: CASTPQGEKLFF; CDR3 DNA: TGTGCCAGCACCCCGCAGGGAGAAAAACTGTTTTTT
D gene: TRBD1; J gene: TRBJ1-5; clone size: .; V gene: TRBV5-1; CDR3 protein: CASSLEGTANQPQHF; CDR3 DNA: TGCGCCAGCAGCTTGGAAGGGACAGCTAATCAGCCCCAGCATTTT
D gene: TRBD1; J gene: TRBJ1-4; clone size: few; V gene: TRBV5-1; CDR3 protein: CASSPGTGGGYEKLFF; CDR3 DNA: TGCGCCAGCAGCCCGGGGACAGGGGGCGGTTATGAAAAACTGTTTTTT
D gene: TRBD2; J gene: TRBJ2-5; clone size: .; V gene: TRBV7-9; CDR3 protein: CASSFAGGSETQYF; CDR3 DNA: TGTGCCAGCAGCTTTGCGGGGGGCTCGGAGACCCAGTACTTC
D gene: TRBD1; J gene: TRBJ1-1; clone size: .; V gene: TRBV19; CDR3 protein: CASSSGTGGTNTEAFF; CDR3 DNA: TGTGCCAGTAGCTCCGGGACAGGGGGTACGAACACTGAAGCTTTCTTT
D gene: .; J gene: TRBJ1-5; clone size: .; V gene: TRBV27; CDR3 protein: CASSGQVTNQPQHF; CDR3 DNA: TGTGCCAGTTCTGGGCAGGTAACGAATCAGCCCCAGCATTTT
D gene: .; J gene: TRBJ2-1; clone size: .; V gene: TRBV4-1; CDR3 protein: CASSQGRAGRITTNEQFF; CDR3 DNA: TGCGCCAGCAGCCAAGGACGGGCAGGGAGGATTACTACAAATGAGCAGTTCTTC
D gene: .; J gene: TRBJ2-7; clone size: .; V gene: TRBV29-1; CDR3 protein: CSVENSYYEQYF; CDR3 DNA: TGCAGCGTTGAGAACAGTTACTACGAGCAGTACTTC
D gene: .; J gene: TRBJ2-1; clone size: .; V gene: TRBV2; CDR3 protein: CASSEFGQPAEQFF; CDR3 DNA: TGTGCCAGCAGTGAATTCGGACAGCCGGCCGAGCAGTTCTTC
D gene: TRBD2; J gene: TRBJ2-2; clone size: .; V gene: TRBV10-1; CDR3 protein: CASSELGLAGERTGELFF; CDR3 DNA: TGCGCCAGCAGTGAGTTGGGGTTGGCGGGAGAGCGCACCGGGGAGCTGTTTTTT
D gene: TRBD2; J gene: TRBJ2-3; clone size: .; V gene: TRBV9; CDR3 protein: CAQDHSGGAGDTQYF; CDR3 DNA: TGTGCCCAAGACCATAGCGGGGGGGCCGGGGATACGCAGTATTTT
D gene: .; J gene: TRBJ2-5; clone size: .; V gene: TRBV11-2; CDR3 protein: CASSPQGLIQETQYF; CDR3 DNA: TGTGCCAGCAGCCCCCAGGGACTTATCCAAGAGACCCAGTACTTC
D gene: .; J gene: TRBJ2-7; clone size: .; V gene: TRBV11-2; CDR3 protein: CASSFTDRMSYEQYF; CDR3 DNA: TGTGCCAGCAGCTTTACCGACAGGATGTCCTACGAGCAGTACTTC
D gene: .; J gene: TRBJ2-1; clone size: .; V gene: TRBV15; CDR3 protein: CATSTKDRQSSYNEQFF; CDR3 DNA: TGTGCCACCAGCACCAAAGACCGACAAAGCTCCTACAATGAGCAGTTCTTC
D gene: .; J gene: TRBJ2-7; clone size: .; V gene: TRBV5-1; CDR3 protein: CASSLDLNYEQYF; CDR3 DNA: TGCGCCAGCAGCTTGGATCTTAACTACGAGCAGTACTTC
D gene: TRBD1; J gene: TRBJ2-7; clone size: few; V gene: TRBV11-3; CDR3 protein: CASSAVTGVVEQYF; CDR3 DNA: TGTGCCAGCAGCGCGGTGACAGGGGTTGTCGAGCAGTACTTC
D gene: .; J gene: TRBJ1-1; clone size: many; V gene: TRBV6-2/TRBV6-3; CDR3 protein: CASSYSKAGTEAFF; CDR3 DNA: TGTGCCAGCAGTTACTCGAAAGCTGGTACTGAAGCTTTCTTT
D gene: TRBD2; J gene: TRBJ2-1; clone size: once; V gene: TRBV29-1; CDR3 protein: CSVPIAGVSNEQFF; CDR3 DNA: TGCAGCGTTCCCATAGCGGGAGTCTCCAATGAGCAGTTCTTC
D gene: .; J gene: TRBJ2-5; clone size: .; V gene: TRBV5-4; CDR3 protein: CASSLGGSGIETQYF; CDR3 DNA: TGTGCCAGCAGCTTGGGAGGCAGCGGAATTGAGACCCAGTACTTC
D gene: .; J gene: TRBJ2-2; clone size: .; V gene: TRBV7-2; CDR3 protein: CASSLRRAANTGELFF; CDR3 DNA: TGTGCCAGCAGCTTACGCAGGGCCGCGAACACCGGGGAGCTGTTTTTT
D gene: TRBD1; J gene: TRBJ1-1; clone size: .; V gene: TRBV7-2; CDR3 protein: CASSLSQGAAGTEAFF; CDR3 DNA: TGTGCCAGCAGCTTATCACAGGGGGCGGCAGGCACTGAAGCTTTCTTT
D gene: .; J gene: TRBJ2-5; clone size: once; V gene: TRBV18; CDR3 protein: CASSPRSGEETQYF; CDR3 DNA: TGTGCCAGCTCACCTAGGTCAGGGGAAGAGACCCAGTACTTC
D gene: TRBD1; J gene: TRBJ2-7; clone size: .; V gene: TRBV9; CDR3 protein: CASSPRGQGSDEQYF; CDR3 DNA: TGTGCCAGCAGCCCGAGGGGACAGGGGTCCGACGAGCAGTACTTC
D gene: TRBD2; J gene: TRBJ2-7; clone size: .; V gene: TRBV16; CDR3 protein: CASSQGGVFTTATYEQYF; CDR3 DNA: TGTGCCAGCAGCCAAGGGGGGGTCTTTACGACAGCGACCTACGAGCAGTACTTC
D gene: TRBD2; J gene: TRBJ2-5; clone size: .; V gene: TRBV2; CDR3 protein: CASIGAGVLEETQYF; CDR3 DNA: TGTGCCAGCATTGGGGCGGGAGTTTTAGAAGAGACCCAGTACTTC
D gene: .; J gene: TRBJ2-5; clone size: .; V gene: TRBV7-9; CDR3 protein: CASSPPGRDLLQETQYF; CDR3 DNA: TGTGCCAGCAGCCCCCCGGGCCGGGACTTGCTCCAAGAGACCCAGTACTTC
D gene: .; J gene: TRBJ1-6; clone size: .; V gene: TRBV6-2/TRBV6-3; CDR3 protein: CASSLARDSLHF; CDR3 DNA: TGTGCCAGCAGCCTGGCCAGGGATTCCCTCCACTTT
D gene: TRBD2; J gene: TRBJ2-1; clone size: few; V gene: TRBV4-3; CDR3 protein: CASSLTHLAGSSYNEQFF; CDR3 DNA: TGCGCCAGCAGCCTCACACACTTAGCGGGGAGCTCCTACAATGAGCAGTTCTTC
D gene: .; J gene: TRBJ1-2; clone size: .; V gene: TRBV28; CDR3 protein: CASSLSLTRALGNYGYTF; CDR3 DNA: TGTGCCAGCAGTTTATCATTAACCAGGGCCTTGGGGAACTATGGCTACACCTTC
D gene: TRBD2; J gene: TRBJ2-5; clone size: .; V gene: TRBV7-9; CDR3 protein: CASSRLTSGQETQYF; CDR3 DNA: TGTGCCAGCAGCCGCCTTACTAGCGGCCAAGAGACCCAGTACTTC
D gene: .; J gene: TRBJ1-1; clone size: .; V gene: TRBV6-5; CDR3 protein: CASSSLLSDTEAFF; CDR3 DNA: TGTGCCAGCAGTTCTCTCTTATCTGACACTGAAGCTTTCTTT
D gene: TRBD2; J gene: TRBJ2-5; clone size: .; V gene: TRBV10-1; CDR3 protein: CASSRGLAGGEETQYF; CDR3 DNA: TGCGCCAGCAGCCGGGGACTAGCGGGAGGGGAAGAGACCCAGTACTTC
D gene: TRBD1; J gene: TRBJ1-6; clone size: .; V gene: TRBV3-1/TRBV3-2; CDR3 protein: CASSQGGQNYNSPLHF; CDR3 DNA: TGTGCCAGCAGCCAAGGGGGACAGAACTATAATTCACCCCTCCACTTT
D gene: TRBD1; J gene: TRBJ1-4; clone size: once; V gene: TRBV7-9; CDR3 protein: CASDGPTGGEKLFF; CDR3 DNA: TGTGCCAGCGATGGCCCGACAGGGGGTGAAAAACTGTTTTTT